The 20 T cell receptor beta chains in this list originate from one sample, sequenced in a study of blood T cells in healthy people across ages. Then a second PCR, running roughly 7 to 11 cycles, was carried out with a sample-barcoded 5' primer and a J-beta primer mix. Each CDR3 protein gets one entry after TCRdb re-called the 5' RACE reads with MiXCR. In the table there are 1.5 million to 2 million distinct CDR3 sequences, about 50% of which are singletons. The material sequenced was blood. Receptors originate from a middle-aged woman in good health.

This clonotype was seen many times. This chain connects TRBV10-3 to TRBJ2-7; no clear D. The CDR3 has 13 residues. Germline V gene lookup returns CDR1 ENHRY and CDR2 SYGVKD. V was shortened by 0 bases and J by 2 bases, with 5 bases between the two germline ends. CDR3: CAISESATYEQYF. The CDR3 DNA follows: TGTGCCATCAGTGAGTCAGCCACCTACGAGCAGTACTTC.

The chain carries TRBV2 and TRBJ1-5; 10 bases fit TRBD1. Germline values: CDR1 SNHLY, CDR2 FYNNEI. CDR3 length equals 16 residues. The V gene end was trimmed by 6 bases and the J gene end by 0 bases; junction bases not matched to a gene: 5. In nucleotides, the CDR3 is TGTGCCAGCAGCGACGGGACAGGGGTTAGCAATCAGCCCCAGCATTTT. Protein: CASSDGTGVSNQPQHF.

Here the CDR3 DNA reads TGCAGCGTTGAAGTAAGGGGGGGGGATTCCTACAATGAGCAGTTCTTC. The encoded protein is CSVEVRGGDSYNEQFF. The chain couples TRBV29-1 to TRBJ2-1; tentative D call: TRBD2 (7 bases). Germline loops: CDR1 SQVTM, CDR2 ANQGSEA. This CDR3 comprises 16 residues. V was shortened by 1 base and J by 1 base, with 14 bases between the two germline ends.

The chain is built from TRBV29-1 and TRBJ2-5, with D possibly being TRBD2 (5 bases). Looked up from germline, CDR1 is SQVTM and CDR2 is ANQGSEA. V was pared by 7 bases and J by 7 bases, with 13 bases between. The CDR3 extends over 11 amino acids. CDR3: CSGGSAVTQYF. The CDR3 DNA follows: TGCAGCGGCGGTAGCGCCGTGACCCAGTACTTC.

Only a few counts were recorded for this clonotype. The chain couples TRBV7-2 to TRBJ2-1; 16 bases are a match to TRBD2. The CDR3 sequence is 17 residues long. Germline V lookup: CDR1 SGHTA, CDR2 FQGNSA. With V trimmed by 0 bases and J by 10 bases, 6 bases remained unmatched. The CDR3 DNA is TGTGCCAGCAGCTTAGCGGGGACTAGCGGGGGGGTTGGAGAGCAGTTCTTC. Protein: CASSLAGTSGGVGEQFF.

The J gene is TRBJ2-5, the V gene TRBV13, with 9 bases identical to TRBD1. Germline V gene lookup returns CDR1 PRHDT and CDR2 FYEKMQ (reference sequence). The CDR3 spans 17 residues. J gave up 2 bases and V 4 bases, and 11 bases lay outside the gene matches. The CDR3 nucleotides read TGTGCCAGCAGCTATGCGGCGGACAGGGGCCTTCAAGAGACCCAGTACTTC. This translates into CASSYAADRGLQETQYF.

At least ten counts were recorded for this clonotype. The V gene is TRBV7-2, the J gene TRBJ2-7; D uncertain. V gave up 1 base and J gave up 3 bases, with 10 bases separating them. CDR1 and CDR2 (germline): SGHTA, FQGNSA. There are 14 residues in the CDR3. DNA for the CDR3: TGTGCCAGCAGCTTAGGGGCCAGGATCTACGAGCAGTACTTC. The encoded protein is CASSLGARIYEQYF.

The chain uses TRBV7-8 and TRBJ2-5, with no clear D. Germline CDR1 SGHVS, CDR2 FQNEAQ. The V gene lost 5 bases and the J gene lost 2 bases, with 18 bases spanning the gap. The CDR3 covers 16 residues. This CDR3 is CASSREGSVRQETQYF. CDR3 in DNA: TGTGCCAGCAGCCGAGAAGGCTCGGTGCGGCAAGAGACCCAGTACTTC.

This clonotype was seen only a few times. V and J are TRBV24-1 and TRBJ2-1; possible D gene TRBD1, 6 bases. The CDR3 is 15 amino acids. Between the trimmed V and J ends, which lost 1 base and 7 bases, there was a span of 13 bases. Germline-derived CDR1 and CDR2 are KGHDR and SFDVKD. In DNA form, the CDR3 reads TGTGCCACCAGTGATTTTGGGGGCCAATCTAATGAGCAGTTCTTC. Encoded protein: CATSDFGGQSNEQFF.

The chain couples TRBV20-1 to TRBJ2-3, with D maybe TRBD2 (5 bases). The ends were cut back, 4 bases at V and 6 bases at J, with 14 bases in the middle. This CDR3 is 13 amino acids long. The germline V gene has CDR1 DFQATT and CDR2 SNEGSKA (reference sequence). The CDR3 sequence is CSAKELGQDTQYF. In DNA form, the CDR3 reads TGCAGTGCTAAGGAACTAGGCCAGGATACGCAGTATTTT.

The V call is TRBV20-1, the J call TRBJ1-1; D might be TRBD1 (5 bases). The CDR3 sequence is 14 residues long. V lost 6 bases to trimming and J lost 0 bases, with 14 bases between them. Germline V gene lookup returns CDR1 DFQATT and CDR2 SNEGSKA (reference sequence). The CDR3 loop is CSAREQGLNTEAFF. Here the CDR3 DNA reads TGCAGTGCACGGGAGCAGGGCCTGAACACTGAAGCTTTCTTT.

J is TRBJ1-1 and V is TRBV11-2; D not resolved. The V end was cut by 8 bases, the J end by 10 bases, with 11 bases between. Germline CDR1 is SGHAT and CDR2 is FQNNGV. CDR3 length: 10 residues. CDR3 amino acids: CASGPPGAFF. The CDR3 DNA follows: TGTGCCAGCGGCCCCCCCGGAGCTTTCTTT. Filled out from reference TRBV11-2 and TRBJ1-1, the complete variable domain reads EAGVAQSPRYKIIEKRQSVAFWCNPISGHATLYWYQQILGQGPKLLIQFQNNGVVDDSQLPKDRFSAERLKGVDSTLKIQPAKLEDSAVYLCASGPPGAFFGQGTRLTVV.

J is TRBJ2-1 and V is TRBV12-3 or TRBV12-4; D might be TRBD2 (5 bases). The V end lost 6 bases, the J end lost 7 bases, and 19 bases lay between the germline ends. The CDR3 is 15 amino acids. The CDR3 DNA is TGTGCCAGCAGGAGGAGGTTTGTCGGTCTGAATGAGCAGTTCTTC. This encodes CASRRRFVGLNEQFF.

Only a few counts were recorded for this clonotype. The chain is built from TRBV13 and TRBJ2-5; maybe TRBD2 (5 bases). The length of the CDR3 is 15 residues. From germline, CDR1 is PRHDT and CDR2 FYEKMQ (reference sequence). Trimming removed 2 bases from V and 1 base from J, with 11 bases in between. CDR3 amino acids: CASSLTQDFQETQYF. The CDR3 DNA sequence: TGTGCCAGCAGCTTAACCCAGGACTTCCAAGAGACCCAGTACTTC.

In its sample, this clonotype was seen a few times. At one end, the junction sequence differs from germline, possibly due to a read error. The chain is built from TRBV6-4 and TRBJ2-1; TRBD2 matches at 7 bases. Germline CDR1 is MRHNA and CDR2 is SNTAGT. CDR3 length: 15 amino acids. The CDR3 DNA is TGTGCTAGCAGCGCCAGCGGGGCCTCCTACAATGAGCAGTTCTTC. Encoded protein: CASSASGASYNEQFF.

The J gene is TRBJ2-4, the V gene TRBV4-3; 10 bases map to TRBD1. V shed 2 bases and J 13 bases; nucleotides not matched to a gene: 11. The CDR3 runs 15 residues. Germline assignment: CDR1 LGHNA and CDR2 YSLEER. The CDR3 is CASSQIPGQGTWQYF. CDR3 sequence (DNA): TGCGCCAGCAGCCAAATCCCGGGACAGGGGACGTGGCAGTACTTC.

The rearrangement uses TRBV9 and TRBJ1-5, with D hard to call. The CDR3 is 15 amino acids. In germline, CDR1 is SGDLS, CDR2 YYNGEE. V was trimmed by 0 bases and J by 0 bases, leaving 7 bases between them. The CDR3 DNA reads TGTGCCAGCAGCGTAGATAGTAATAGCAATCAGCCCCAGCATTTT. Protein: CASSVDSNSNQPQHF. The complete variable domain, with remaining parts taken from reference TRBV9 and TRBJ1-5, reads DSGVTQTPKHLITATGQRVTLRCSPRSGDLSVYWYQQSLDQGLQFLIQYYNGEERAKGNILERFSAQQFPDLHSELNLSSLELGDSALYFCASSVDSNSNQPQHFGDGTRLSIL.

Comments on this clonotype: One base away lies a much larger clone, so this may be a sequencing read error. The CDR3: CANSPGTGSSYEQYF. The CDR3 region has the DNA TGTGCCAACAGTCCCGGGACAGGGAGCTCCTACGAGCAGTACTTC. The chain is built from TRBV28 and TRBJ2-7; TRBD1 matches at 9 bases. This CDR3 comprises 15 residues. Germline CDR1 and CDR2: MDHEN and SYDVKM.

A single count supports this clonotype. V is TRBV20-1 and J is TRBJ1-2; D is possibly TRBD1 (6 bases). Germline V CDR1 and CDR2: DFQATT, SNEGSKA (reference sequence). The length of the CDR3 is 14 residues. V shed 0 bases and J shed 12 bases, with 20 bases lying between them. CDR3 protein: CSARDSGVGVGDTF. The CDR3 nucleotides read TGCAGTGCTAGAGATTCAGGGGTGGGCGTAGGGGACACCTTC.

This clonotype was counted only a few times. V is TRBV6-5 and J is TRBJ1-2, with D perhaps TRBD1 (6 bases). The CDR3 loop spans 14 amino acids. Trimming cost V 6 bases and J 4 bases, with 15 bases left between them. Germline V CDR1 and CDR2: MNHEY, SVGAGI. The CDR3 region is CASSRNTGSYGYTF. The CDR3 bases are TGTGCCAGCAGCCGCAACACAGGGTCCTATGGCTACACCTTC.